This T cell receptor beta chain was observed in a study of blood T cell repertoires in COVID-19. CDR3 length equals 13 residues. V was trimmed by 4 bases and J by 3 bases, leaving 10 bases between them. From germline, CDR1 is MNHEY and CDR2 SVGEGT. The method was immunoSEQ multiplex PCR; TCRdb's version includes in-frame clones alone and lacks a portion of them. The table shows more than 250,000 clones, with 87% occurring only once. This chain joins TRBV6-2 or TRBV6-3 and TRBJ2-7; D is perhaps TRBD1 (6 bases). The TCR was taken from a woman aged 40 to 50 who had recovered from COVID-19. Sequencing was carried out using PBMCs or T cells enriched from blood (not recorded which). The CDR3 here is CASSFRTDYEQYF. The CDR3 nucleotides read TGTGCCAGCAGTTTTCGGACAGACTACGAGCAGTACTTC.